Sequencing of this T cell receptor (beta chain) was carried out in a study of cytomegalovirus exposure and HLA in healthy donors. With regard to this clone: As yet, its antigen is unknown.

13 Jbeta primers and 60 Vbeta primers were used for the PCR. Method: immunoSEQ multiplex PCR; TCRdb's copy keeps in-frame clones and lacks some. The sample includes about 130,000 clones, 82% of them seen just once. Germline CDR1 is SNHLY and CDR2 is FYNNEI. The length of the CDR3 is 15 residues. Deletions cut 6 bases from V and 1 base from J, with 12 bases between. Study observations and caveats: It was 160 or so TCR beta chains that were listed as cytomegalovirus-associated. V segments that were indistinguishable, TRBV6-2 and TRBV6-3 among them, were omitted from analysis.

This chain links TRBV2 with TRBJ2-2; perhaps TRBD2 as D (6 bases). Source material: PBMCs. The receptor comes from a boy aged 2-9 years in good health and CMV-seronegative. As DNA, the CDR3 is TGTGCCAGCAGAGGGGACTCGTTGAACACCGGGGAGCTGTTTTTT. It encodes CASRGDSLNTGELFF.